Here is one TCR beta chain with its context. These data are taken from a study of blood T cell repertoires in COVID-19. Study summary: Samples representing acute and convalescent COVID-19 were sourced from the United States, Italy and Spain. Sample material is recorded as cDNA or gDNA derived from T cells, B-cell-depleted T cells, or PBMCs.

As handled by the study authors: Reference gene primer amplification yielded estimated nucleated cell counts. Profiling relied on immunoSEQ multiplex PCR, and the TCRdb table lists in-frame clones only, not all of them. V and J calls and clone size follow that table, whereas D and trimming were derived from the DNA. The table shows 150,000 or so clones, with roughly 90% occurring only once. The CDR3 runs to 18 residues. After removal of 3 bases from V and 5 bases from J, the junction contained 12 bases not matched to a gene. Germline V CDR1 and CDR2: MNHEY, SMNVEV (reference sequence). The specimen was peripheral blood. This chain links TRBV27 with TRBJ1-5; 11 bases fit TRBD1. The clonotype comes from a woman aged 65 to 85 with acute or convalescent COVID-19. Here the CDR3 reads CASSFLPGQGVGHQPQHF. The CDR3 DNA is TGTGCCAGCAGTTTCCTACCGGGACAGGGGGTTGGGCATCAGCCCCAGCATTTT.